The 17 T cell receptor beta chains below all came from one sample that was sequenced in a study of blood T cell repertoires in COVID-19. TCRdb's copy holds only in-frame clones and misses some; the assay was immunoSEQ multiplex PCR. Of about 100,000 clones listed, roughly 90% are singletons. Sequencing was done on a sample of peripheral blood. Source of these receptors: a man aged 30 to 39 in a cohort sampled during active COVID-19.

The chain carries TRBV28 and TRBJ1-5, with 8 nucleotides matching TRBD1. The CDR3 is made up of 15 amino acids. CDR1 is MDHEN and CDR2 is SYDVKM in the germline V gene. With V trimmed by 2 bases and J by 6 bases, 6 bases remained unmatched. The CDR3 DNA sequence: TGTGCCAGCAGTTTAGTACAGGGGGGGTTTCAGCCCCAGCATTTT. Translating it yields CASSLVQGGFQPQHF.

This clone was recorded only once. The chain uses TRBV6-4 and TRBJ1-6, with 10 bases lining up with TRBD1. The CDR3 covers 15 residues. V was clipped by 6 bases and J by 5 bases; unmatched bases: 4. Per germline, CDR1 MRHNA and CDR2 SNTAGT. CDR3 sequence: CASRAGTGDNSPLHF. The CDR3 bases are TGTGCCAGCAGGGCCGGGACAGGGGATAATTCACCCCTCCACTTT.

The chain combines TRBV6-2 or TRBV6-3 with TRBJ2-3; tentatively, D is TRBD2 (5 bases). CDR3 length: 15 amino acids. V lost 6 bases and J lost 0, with 13 bases in between. Germline CDR1 MNHEY, CDR2 SVGEGT. The CDR3 is CASSLLSGSTDTQYF. CDR3 nucleotides: TGTGCCAGCAGCCTACTGAGCGGTAGCACAGATACGCAGTATTTT.

V is TRBV12-5 and J is TRBJ2-5; D is ambiguous. Germline V CDR1 and CDR2: LGHNT, FRNRAP. V lost 0 bases, J lost 1 base, and 15 bases lay in between. The CDR3 runs to 17 residues. CDR3 bases: TGTGCTAGTGGTTTGGTACGAAGCGTCGCTAGCCAAGAGACCCAGTACTTC. As protein: CASGLVRSVASQETQYF.

The genes are TRBV6-5 and TRBJ2-5; 7 bases agree with TRBD1. From germline, CDR1 is MNHEY and CDR2 SVGAGI. V shed 4 bases and J 4 bases; nucleotides not matched to a gene: 3. The CDR3 length is 13 residues. Here the CDR3 DNA reads TGTGCCAGCAGTTTCAACAGGGGAGAGACCCAGTACTTC. It codes for CASSFNRGETQYF.

The chain employs TRBV5-1 and TRBJ2-2; a possible D gene is TRBD1 (6 bases). The CDR3 consists of 16 residues. CDR1 is SGHRS and CDR2 is YFSETQ in the germline V gene. With 1 base removed from V and 2 bases from J, the gap between germline ends came to 12 bases. The CDR3 nucleotides read TGCGCCAGCAGCTTGATCCCCGGGACAAACACCGGGGAGCTGTTTTTT. Translated: CASSLIPGTNTGELFF.

The genes are TRBV28 and TRBJ1-2; D gene unclear. Germline CDR1 reads MDHEN; CDR2 reads SYDVKM. The CDR3 runs 13 residues. Trimming took 8 bases from V and 7 from J, leaving 17 bases between them. The CDR3 here is CASESGLRGGYTF. DNA of the CDR3: TGTGCCAGCGAATCCGGCCTCCGGGGTGGCTACACCTTC.

The chain is built from TRBV5-5 and TRBJ2-1; 11 bases fit TRBD2. The length of the CDR3 is 20 residues. V shed 1 base and J 0 bases; nucleotides not matched to a gene: 12. Germline V lookup: CDR1 SGHKS, CDR2 YYEKEE (reference sequence). CDR3 coding DNA: TGTGCCAGCAGCTTGAGGAGGACTAGCGGGTTCGTCAGCTCCTACAATGAGCAGTTCTTC. Amino acids: CASSLRRTSGFVSSYNEQFF.

This rearrangement joins TRBV7-9 to TRBJ1-2; 8 bases line up with TRBD1. Germline V lookup: CDR1 SEHNR, CDR2 FQNEAQ (reference sequence). Trimming at V came to 5 bases and at J to 5 bases, leaving 10 bases not matched to a gene. This CDR3 spans 15 amino acids. In DNA, the CDR3 is TGTGCCAGCAGCACAGGGGGACAAAGCTCATATGGCTACACCTTC. Residues: CASSTGGQSSYGYTF.

The table lists this clone with a few counts. The chain uses TRBV4-1 and TRBJ2-2; D is unresolved. Germline-derived CDR1 and CDR2 are MGHRA and YSYEKL. There are 18 residues in the CDR3. V dropped 0 bases and J dropped 0 bases, with 14 bases sitting between them. In nucleotides, the CDR3 is TGCGCCAGCAGCCAAGATGTGGTCGAGGCAGCGAACACCGGGGAGCTGTTTTTT. It translates to CASSQDVVEAANTGELFF.

The chain joins TRBV27 to TRBJ2-2, with D maybe TRBD2 (6 bases). The CDR3 contains 15 residues. Per the germline V gene, CDR1 is MNHEY and CDR2 is SMNVEV (reference sequence). V lost 3 bases to trimming and J lost 0 bases, with 8 bases between them. CDR3 nucleotide sequence: TGTGCCAGCAGTTTGTGGGGGGCGAACACCGGGGAGCTGTTTTTT. Protein sequence: CASSLWGANTGELFF.

This clone has a handful of counts. The chain has TRBV29-1 and TRBJ1-5, with D perhaps matching TRBD1 (6 bases). The CDR3 loop spans 12 amino acids. Trimming cost V 4 bases and J 7 bases, with 11 bases left between them. Germline V gene sequence: CDR1 SQVTM, CDR2 ANQGSEA. CDR3: CSVAQGSQPQHF. The CDR3 region has the DNA TGCAGCGTTGCGCAGGGGTCCCAGCCCCAGCATTTT.

The genes are TRBV10-3 and TRBJ2-1, with 8 bases aligning to TRBD2. The V gene end was trimmed by 0 bases and the J gene end by 4 bases; junction bases not matched to a gene: 8. The CDR3 has 17 amino acids. Germline-derived CDR1 and CDR2 are ENHRY and SYGVKD. The CDR3 sequence: CAISESLAGGSYNEQFF. In DNA form, the CDR3 reads TGTGCCATCAGTGAGTCGTTGGCGGGGGGTTCATACAATGAGCAGTTCTTC.

In its sample, this clone was seen once. The rearrangement uses TRBV7-6 and TRBJ1-4, with 8 bases lining up with TRBD1. Losses at the gene ends were 5 bases for V and 5 bases for J; bases not matched to a gene: 7. Germline V gene data show CDR1 as SGHVS and CDR2 as FNYEAQ. The CDR3 has 15 amino acids. CDR3 loop: CASSLGDRTNEKLFF. The CDR3 DNA follows: TGTGCCAGCAGCCTCGGGGACAGGACGAATGAAAAACTGTTTTTT.

The V and J genes are TRBV19 and TRBJ2-3; 10 bases are shared with TRBD1. The CDR3 covers 17 residues. Unmatched junction bases numbered 9, after V lost 3 bases and J lost 3 bases. Germline CDR1 reads LNHDA; CDR2 reads SQIVND (reference sequence). In DNA form, the CDR3 reads TGTGCCAGTAGTATTGGGGTGACAGGGGGCAGGACAGATACGCAGTATTTT. This codes for CASSIGVTGGRTDTQYF.

This clone has only a few counts. The rearrangement uses TRBV6-1 and TRBJ2-1, with 10 bases fitting TRBD1. In germline, CDR1 is MNHNS, CDR2 SASEGT. The V and J ends lost 1 base and 8 bases, in that order; junction bases with no gene match: 2. The CDR3 contains 14 residues. This CDR3 is CASSEGTGGDEQFF. The CDR3 DNA reads TGTGCCAGCAGTGAAGGGACAGGGGGGGATGAGCAGTTCTTC.

CDR3 DNA: TGTGCCTGTAAGAGACCCGGACGGTTCTTAGGGGGTGAAAAACTGTTTTTT. Translating gives CACKRPGRFLGGEKLFF. The chain links TRBV30 to TRBJ1-4; possibly TRBD1 for D (6 bases). Germline-derived CDR1 and CDR2 are GTSNPN and SVGIG (reference sequence). This CDR3 has 17 amino acids. V was clipped by 6 bases and J by 7 bases, with 27 bases between them.